The 29 T cell receptor beta chains in this list originate from one sample, sequenced in a study of identical twins. TCRdb used MiXCR to reprocess the 5' RACE reads, holding one entry per CDR3 protein. Here the sample spans 470,000 or so distinct CDR3 sequences, 20% to 25% being singletons. The sample was also linked to a second study, of T cells expressing NK-cell markers.

Material: CD4+ T cells sorted from blood. The receptor set was obtained from a woman aged 18-29 years in good health.

The chain has TRBV12-3 or TRBV12-4 and TRBJ2-1, with D perhaps matching TRBD1 (5 bases). V lost 2 bases to trimming and J lost 6 bases, with 17 bases between them. The CDR3 length is 16 residues. The CDR3 nucleotides are TGTGCCAGCAGTTTAACCGGGCAGGGTGCTCTCAATGAGCAGTTCTTC. This encodes CASSLTGQGALNEQFF.

Many counts were recorded for this clonotype. This rearrangement joins TRBV5-1 to TRBJ2-3; D is unclear. The CDR3 extends over 13 amino acids. Germline V CDR1 and CDR2: SGHRS, YFSETQ. V was cut by 2 bases and J by 2 bases, with 6 bases left in between. CDR3 in amino acids: CASSFDSTDTQYF. The DNA for the CDR3 is TGCGCCAGCAGCTTCGACTCCACAGATACGCAGTATTTT.

This chain joins TRBV10-3 and TRBJ2-1, with unresolved D. Between the trimmed V and J ends, which lost 3 bases and 10 bases, there was a span of 7 bases. CDR1 and CDR2 (germline): ENHRY, SYGVKD. The CDR3 runs 11 residues. As DNA, the CDR3 is TGTGCCATCAGTGACGGACGGGAGCAGTTCTTC. Its protein product is CAISDGREQFF.

CDR3 bases: TGCAGTGCTAGACCAGGCTCAAACACCGGGGAGCTGTTTTTT. The encoded protein is CSARPGSNTGELFF. The rearrangement uses TRBV20-1 and TRBJ2-2; D is ambiguous. The CDR3 is made up of 14 amino acids. Looked up from germline, CDR1 is DFQATT and CDR2 is SNEGSKA (reference sequence). V shed 2 bases and J shed 2 bases, with 9 bases lying between them.

The chain links TRBV9 to TRBJ2-4; D possibly corresponds to TRBD2 (5 bases). Trimming cost V 2 bases and J 2 bases, with 14 bases left between them. The CDR3 totals 16 residues. Germline CDR1 and CDR2: SGDLS and YYNGEE. The CDR3 is CASSVSGLVTKNIQYF. In nucleotides, the CDR3 is TGTGCCAGCAGCGTTTCAGGACTTGTGACCAAAAACATTCAGTACTTC. Using reference TRBV9 and TRBJ2-4 for the parts outside the CDR3, the full variable domain is DSGVTQTPKHLITATGQRVTLRCSPRSGDLSVYWYQQSLDQGLQFLIQYYNGEERAKGNILERFSAQQFPDLHSELNLSSLELGDSALYFCASSVSGLVTKNIQYFGAGTRLSVL.

In its sample, this clonotype was seen a few times. The chain carries TRBV29-1 and TRBJ2-7, with D hard to call. The CDR3 runs to 15 residues. The V end lost 7 bases, the J end lost 2 bases, and 21 bases lay between the germline ends. CDR1 SQVTM and CDR2 ANQGSEA come from the germline V gene. CDR3 sequence reads: CSASTQMDETYEQYF. CDR3 in DNA: TGCAGCGCATCAACCCAGATGGACGAAACCTACGAGCAGTACTTC.

The chain couples TRBV7-3 to TRBJ2-3; unclear D gene. Trimming took off 2 bases at V and 4 bases at J, with 7 bases between the two ends. The CDR3 consists of 13 residues. Germline CDR1 is SGHTA and CDR2 is FQGTGA. The CDR3 protein is CASSLGPPDTQYF. In DNA form, the CDR3 reads TGTGCCAGCAGCTTAGGACCCCCAGATACGCAGTATTTT. Complete variable domain (other parts from reference TRBV7-3 and TRBJ2-3): GAGVSQTPSNKVTEKGKYVELRCDPISGHTALYWYRQSLGQGPEFLIYFQGTGAADDSGLPNDRFFAVRPEGSVSTLKIQRTERGDSAVYLCASSLGPPDTQYFGPGTRLTVL.

The gene calls are TRBV7-2 and TRBJ2-4; D is perhaps TRBD2 (5 bases). The CDR3 totals 13 residues. In germline, CDR1 is SGHTA, CDR2 FQGNSA. CDR3 nucleotides: TGTGTTACGGGATCCGGGGCCAAAAACATTCAGTACTTC. Translated: CVTGSGAKNIQYF.

V and J are TRBV7-9 and TRBJ2-1; the D gene is possibly TRBD1 (5 bases). There are 12 residues in the CDR3. The ends were cut back, 11 bases at V and 9 bases at J, with 17 bases in the middle. Germline assignment: CDR1 SEHNR and CDR2 FQNEAQ (reference sequence). The CDR3 nucleotides are TGTGCCGCCGAACAGGTTCGCAGTGAGCAGTTCTTC. Translating gives CAAEQVRSEQFF.

This clonotype was detected ten times or more. The V gene is TRBV20-1, the J gene TRBJ2-3; D not certain. V dropped 2 bases and J dropped 2 bases, with 2 bases sitting between them. Germline CDR1 is DFQATT and CDR2 is SNEGSKA (reference sequence). This CDR3 contains 11 residues. CDR3 loop: CSARLTDTQYF. CDR3 in DNA: TGCAGTGCTAGACTCACAGATACGCAGTATTTT.

The genes are TRBV5-1 and TRBJ1-2, with D uncertain. Germline CDR1 SGHRS, CDR2 YFSETQ. V dropped 0 bases and J dropped 7 bases, with 13 bases sitting between them. The CDR3 is made up of 14 amino acids. The CDR3 here is CASSLGAREGGYTF. Here the CDR3 DNA reads TGCGCCAGCAGCTTGGGGGCACGTGAGGGTGGCTACACCTTC.

The chain couples TRBV19 to TRBJ1-4; TRBD1 might be the D (6 bases). Trimming left V 5 bases short and J 7 bases short, with 17 bases between. The CDR3 is 15 amino acids. In germline, CDR1 is LNHDA, CDR2 SQIVND (reference sequence). As DNA, the CDR3 is TGTGCCAGTAGTCCTCGCGGGGGGCAGAGTGAAAAACTGTTTTTT. This codes for CASSPRGGQSEKLFF.

As to this clonotype: Mismatch with germline at one junction end may stem from a read error. This chain connects TRBV5-1 to TRBJ2-5; 14 bases match TRBD2. This CDR3 is 17 amino acids long. From germline, CDR1 is SGHRS and CDR2 YFSETQ. The CDR3 DNA reads TGCGCCAGCAGCAGAGATCGACTAGCGGGAGGGCAAGGGACCCAGTACTTC. Protein product: CASSRDRLAGGQGTQYF.

The chain links TRBV20-1 to TRBJ1-2; D is undetermined. The CDR3 runs 14 residues. From germline, CDR1 is DFQATT and CDR2 SNEGSKA (reference sequence). Trimming removed 3 bases at V and 2 bases at J, with 13 bases between. CDR3 bases: TGCAGTGCTAGTCGTTCGGCAGAAAACTATGGCTACACCTTC. This codes for CSASRSAENYGYTF.

This clonotype was observed a few times. The J gene is TRBJ2-3, the V gene TRBV29-1; 7 nucleotides align to TRBD2. From germline, CDR1 is SQVTM and CDR2 ANQGSEA. The CDR3 totals 15 residues. Unmatched junction bases numbered 10, after V lost 7 bases and J lost 0 bases. The CDR3 here is CSASLAGGSTDTQYF. In DNA form, the CDR3 reads TGCAGCGCCTCCTTAGCGGGCGGCAGCACAGATACGCAGTATTTT.

The chain has TRBV3-1 and TRBJ2-1; D is possibly TRBD2 (7 bases). The CDR3 totals 15 residues. CDR1 is LGHDT, CDR2 YNNKEL, per germline (reference sequence). With 7 bases removed from V and 0 bases from J, the gap between germline ends came to 13 bases. As DNA, the CDR3 is TGTGCCAGCAACGGGGGCGGGAGCTCCTACAATGAGCAGTTCTTC. It specifies CASNGGGSSYNEQFF.

The chain has TRBV20-1 and TRBJ1-2, with 10 bases that match TRBD1. V trimming: 5 bases; J trimming: 0 bases; junction bases outside the gene matches: 6. The CDR3 runs to 15 residues. CDR1 and CDR2 from the germline V gene are DFQATT and SNEGSKA (reference sequence). The CDR3 is CSALGQGGTNYGYTF. The CDR3 coding sequence is TGCAGTGCTCTCGGACAGGGGGGAACTAACTATGGCTACACCTTC.

The rearrangement links TRBV10-2 to TRBJ1-2; the D gene is possibly TRBD1 (6 bases). V shed 5 bases and J shed 5 bases, with 18 bases lying between them. Germline loops: CDR1 WSHSY, CDR2 SAAADI. CDR3 size: 15 residues. DNA of the CDR3: TGCGCCAGCAGTCAGCCTACAGGGTTCCGTTATGGCTACACCTTC. It codes for CASSQPTGFRYGYTF.

CDR3 sequence reads: CASSDSGQGGRAFF. The CDR3 DNA sequence: TGTGCCAGCAGTGACTCGGGACAGGGTGGTAGGGCTTTCTTT. The chain couples TRBV6-4 to TRBJ1-1, with TRBD1 identical over 9 bases. The CDR3 has 14 residues. With V trimmed by 0 bases and J by 11 bases, 7 bases remained unmatched. Germline CDR1 and CDR2: MRHNA and SNTAGT.

This chain connects TRBV5-1 to TRBJ1-1, with 8 bases aligning to TRBD1. This CDR3 spans 15 amino acids. Germline V CDR1 and CDR2: SGHRS, YFSETQ. V dropped 4 bases and J dropped 8; count of bases not matched to a gene: 13. The CDR3 nucleotides read TGCGCCAGCAGCCCGCCGGACAGGGAGGTGGCAGAAGCTTTCTTT. It translates to CASSPPDREVAEAFF.

The rearrangement uses TRBV7-7 and TRBJ2-2; 11 nucleotides align to TRBD2. The CDR3 has 15 amino acids. With V trimmed by 5 bases and J by 6 bases, 5 bases remained unmatched. Germline loops: CDR1 SSHAT, CDR2 FNYEAQ (reference sequence). The CDR3 is CASSRGTSGAGELFF. Here the CDR3 DNA reads TGTGCCAGCAGCCGGGGGACTAGCGGTGCCGGGGAGCTGTTTTTT. The variable domain in full, with the rest retrieved from reference TRBV7-7 and TRBJ2-2, is GAGVSQSPRYKVTKRGQDVTLRCDPISSHATLYWYQQALGQGPEFLTYFNYEAQPDKSGLPSDRFSAERPEGSISTLTIQRTEQRDSAMYRCASSRGTSGAGELFFGEGSRLTVL.

This rearrangement joins TRBV14 to TRBJ2-7; a possible D gene is TRBD2 (6 bases). V was shortened by 1 base and J by 4 bases, with 14 bases between the two germline ends. This CDR3 comprises 15 residues. Germline lookup yields CDR1 SGHDN and CDR2 FVKESK. The CDR3 loop is CASSQALGDFYEQYF. The DNA for the CDR3 is TGTGCCAGCAGCCAAGCCCTTGGGGACTTTTACGAGCAGTACTTC.

This clonotype has a handful of counts. DNA of the CDR3: TGCAGTGCTCGCGGACTAGCGGGGGATGAAGAGACCCAGTACTTC. It encodes CSARGLAGDEETQYF. This chain links TRBV20-1 with TRBJ2-5; 13 nucleotides agree with TRBD2. The CDR3 extends over 15 amino acids. CDR1 and CDR2 from the germline V gene are DFQATT and SNEGSKA (reference sequence). The ends lost 5 bases at V and 3 bases at J; junction bases unmatched: 6.

In its sample, this clonotype was seen many times. The gene calls are TRBV15 and TRBJ2-3; TRBD1 matches 7 bases. V gave up 3 bases and J gave up 2 bases; unmatched junction bases: 5. CDR1 and CDR2 from the germline V gene are LNHNV and YYDKDF (reference sequence). The CDR3 spans 15 residues. For the CDR3, the DNA is TGTGCCACCAGCAGCGGGACAGCTTTCACAGATACGCAGTATTTT. It yields the protein CATSSGTAFTDTQYF. The entire variable domain, with the rest obtained from reference TRBV15 and TRBJ2-3, is as follows: DAMVIQNPRYQVTQFGKPVTLSCSQTLNHNVMYWYQQKSSQAPKLLFHYYDKDFNNEADTPDNFQSRRPNTSFCFLDIRSPGLGDTAMYLCATSSGTAFTDTQYFGPGTRLTVL.

This clonotype was counted only a few times. V usage is TRBV29-1 and J usage is TRBJ2-3, with 11 bases fitting TRBD2. The CDR3 spans 14 residues. V shed 2 bases and J 5 bases; nucleotides not matched to a gene: 3. Germline V gene data show CDR1 as SQVTM and CDR2 as ANQGSEA. CDR3 in amino acids: CSVEIAGGEDTQYF. The CDR3 DNA follows: TGCAGCGTTGAAATAGCGGGGGGGGAAGATACGCAGTATTTT.

The V gene is TRBV6-1, the J gene TRBJ2-1; TRBD1 is a possible D gene (6 bases). Germline V lookup: CDR1 MNHNS, CDR2 SASEGT. The ends were cut back, 5 bases at V and 0 bases at J, with 14 bases in the middle. The CDR3 sequence is 16 residues long. CDR3 amino acids: CASSPFTGSSYNEQFF. CDR3 DNA: TGTGCCAGCAGTCCCTTCACAGGGAGCTCCTACAATGAGCAGTTCTTC.

This clonotype has a handful of counts. The chain recombines TRBV18 with TRBJ2-7; 8 bases are shared with TRBD1. The germline CDR1 and CDR2 sequences are KGHSH and LQKENI. The CDR3 extends over 14 amino acids. Unmatched junction bases numbered 7, after V lost 3 bases and J lost 6 bases. This CDR3 is CASSPQGALAEQYF. In nucleotides, the CDR3 is TGTGCCAGCTCACCCCAGGGGGCGCTTGCCGAGCAGTACTTC.

The V and J genes are TRBV12-3 or TRBV12-4 and TRBJ2-7, with 14 bases fitting TRBD2. The CDR3 has 14 residues. Trimming removed 5 bases from V and 7 bases from J; junction bases left unmatched: 4. The CDR3 coding sequence is TGTGCCAGCAGTCGACTAGCGGGAGGGGGGGAGCAGTACTTC. Protein product: CASSRLAGGGEQYF.

Concerning this clonotype: This may be a read error: a much more frequent sequence differs by one nucleotide. This chain links TRBV7-2 with TRBJ2-1, with D unclear. The CDR3 has 13 residues. The V gene's germline CDR1 is SGHTA and CDR2 FQGNSA. CDR3: CASSPRGFNEQLF. Written as DNA, the CDR3 is TGTGCCAGCAGCCCGCGAGGTTTCAATGAGCAGCTCTTC.